The 10 T cell receptor beta chains presented below share a single source sample, sequenced in a study of control samples from healthy donors and cancer patients (dated by TCRdb to 2020 to 2022). Libraries were made using the immunoSEQ multiplex PCR assay. Sourced from immuneACCESS, this table was stored by TCRdb with only in-frame sequences that have V and J called. A share of the clones is absent; for the studies checked, an unresolved V gene accounts for under half, and the remainder has no known explanation. In all, the sample holds roughly 130,000 clones, and around 90% of those were seen once. Approximately 9% of the sample rests with the top ten. Source material: blood. These receptors came from a young man in good health.

This chain connects TRBV10-2 to TRBJ2-3; 12 nucleotides align to TRBD2. CDR1 is WSHSY and CDR2 is SAAADI in the germline V gene. There are 14 residues in the CDR3. With 7 bases clipped from V and 4 bases from J, the junction kept 3 bases outside the gene matches. CDR3 DNA sequence: TGCGCCAGCACCCTAGCGGGGGGGTCAGATACGCAGTATTTT. It is translated as CASTLAGGSDTQYF.

This rearrangement joins TRBV29-1 to TRBJ2-1, with unresolved D. The germline V and J ends were trimmed by 4 bases and 4 bases, with 14 bases remaining between them. Per germline, CDR1 SQVTM and CDR2 ANQGSEA. This CDR3 is built from 14 residues. The CDR3 is CSVASQLTYNEQFF. CDR3 DNA sequence: TGCAGCGTTGCTTCACAGCTGACTTACAATGAGCAGTTCTTC.

This chain uses TRBV29-1 with TRBJ2-5; weak D call: TRBD2 (5 bases). Trimming pared 3 bases from V and 5 bases from J, leaving 13 bases between. Germline loops: CDR1 SQVTM, CDR2 ANQGSEA. CDR3 length: 13 amino acids. This CDR3 reads CSVEAEGRETQYF. CDR3 DNA: TGCAGCGTTGAGGCAGAGGGTAGGGAGACCCAGTACTTC.

The V gene is TRBV5-1, the J gene TRBJ2-7; 9 positions agree with TRBD1. V gave up 1 base and J gave up 5 bases; unmatched junction bases: 4. The V gene's germline CDR1 is SGHRS and CDR2 YFSETQ. CDR3 length: 14 amino acids. CDR3 bases: TGCGCCAGCAGCTTGCCGACAGGGGGGAACGAGCAGTACTTC. This codes for CASSLPTGGNEQYF.

This rearrangement joins TRBV7-3 to TRBJ2-2; 12 positions agree with TRBD2. This CDR3 comprises 15 residues. Germline CDR1 SGHTA, CDR2 FQGTGA. The ends lost 5 bases at V and 6 bases at J; junction bases unmatched: 4. The CDR3 DNA follows: TGTGCCAGCAGCGCGGGACTAGCGGGTGCCGGGGAGCTGTTTTTT. Translating gives CASSAGLAGAGELFF.

The chain employs TRBV4-1 and TRBJ1-2, with 7 bases fitting TRBD1. V shed 2 bases and J 3 bases; nucleotides not matched to a gene: 3. The CDR3 length is 14 residues. CDR1 is MGHRA, CDR2 YSYEKL, per germline. For the CDR3, the DNA is TGCGCCAGCAGCCAATTTCAGGGGGACTATGGCTACACCTTC. Its translation: CASSQFQGDYGYTF.

This clone was recorded once. The genes are TRBV19 and TRBJ1-2; D gene uncertain. V was pared by 4 bases and J by 8 bases, with 20 bases between. Germline CDR1 reads LNHDA; CDR2 reads SQIVND (reference sequence). The CDR3 has 15 amino acids. CDR3: CASSTGQQSGQGYTF. In DNA, the CDR3 is TGTGCCAGTAGTACCGGCCAACAATCTGGTCAGGGCTACACCTTC.

The chain links TRBV30 to TRBJ1-2; D is possibly TRBD1 (6 bases). This CDR3 spans 13 amino acids. Germline V gives CDR1 GTSNPN, CDR2 SVGIG (reference sequence). Trimming shortened V by 3 bases and J by 4 bases, and 12 bases separated the two germline ends. The CDR3 coding sequence is TGTGCCTGGAGGTCGGGAGGGGGCTATGGCTACACCTTC. It encodes CAWRSGGGYGYTF.

The genes are TRBV29-1 and TRBJ2-3, with D perhaps matching TRBD2 (5 bases). This CDR3 spans 11 amino acids. The V end was cut by 6 bases, the J end by 4 bases, with 8 bases between. Germline CDR1 SQVTM, CDR2 ANQGSEA. The CDR3 bases are TGCAGCGTGGTTAGCGCAGATACGCAGTATTTT. Protein: CSVVSADTQYF.

The gene calls are TRBV27 and TRBJ1-2; a possible D gene is TRBD1 (6 bases). Germline V gene data show CDR1 as MNHEY and CDR2 as SMNVEV (reference sequence). This CDR3 contains 14 residues. The V and J ends lost 5 bases and 2 bases respectively, with 12 bases between them. The CDR3 here is CASSPRTANYGYTF. CDR3 sequence (DNA): TGTGCCAGCAGTCCTCGGACAGCGAACTATGGCTACACCTTC.